This T cell receptor beta chain was sequenced for a study of shared clonotypes between healthy human individuals. Trimming left V 0 bases short and J 2 bases short, with 11 bases between. The CDR3 has 15 amino acids. The V gene's germline CDR1 is SGHNT and CDR2 YENEEA. At deep level, the assay was performed. Sequencing was performed with immunoSEQ multiplex PCR; in TCRdb, only in-frame clones are kept and a portion is missing. This table holds 950,000 to 1,300,000 clones, approximately 76% found once. This receptor was identified in a man aged 18 to 29 in good health. Specimen: memory CD4+ T cells sorted from blood. Subset of the sample: CD45RA-negative fraction. V usage is TRBV11-3 and J usage is TRBJ2-7; no clear D gene. The CDR3 region is CASSLDRGLTYEQYF. CDR3 sequence (DNA): TGTGCCAGCAGCTTAGATCGTGGCCTCACCTACGAGCAGTACTTC.